This T cell receptor beta chain stems from a study of CD8 T cells in ankylosing spondylitis. Study results and caveats: Peripheral blood held disease-linked clones only at relatively low frequency, and these were CD8+. A TCR beta motif of roughly eight highly homologous variants appeared characteristic of ankylosing spondylitis blood. Reportedly, disease-linked clones are significantly enriched in ankylosing spondylitis patients' matched synovial fluid.

The TCR beta libraries were generated through quantitative 5'-RACE incorporating molecular barcodes. MiXCR was run by TCRdb on the 5' RACE reads, yielding one entry per CDR3 protein. This sample has roughly 200,000 distinct CDR3 sequences, with roughly 25% found just once. On this clonotype: Its antigen is currently unknown. A much larger clone is a single base away; this may be a read error.

Germline-derived CDR1 and CDR2 are SQVTM and ANQGSEA. V dropped 4 bases and J dropped 8 bases, with 11 bases sitting between them. The CDR3 has 11 residues. The rearrangement joins TRBV29-1 to TRBJ1-1; tentatively, D is TRBD1 (5 bases). This clonotype originated in a male donor with ankylosing spondylitis or in good health (not recorded which). Sequenced material: blood, either unsorted or a sorted T cell fraction (not recorded which). The CDR3 DNA reads TGCAGCGTTGTTAGGGGCCAGGAAGCTTTCTTT. It codes for CSVVRGQEAFF.